The present entry profiles one TCR beta chain with its context. The sample is drawn from a study of T cells after yellow fever vaccination. CDR1 is MNHEY and CDR2 is SVGAGI in the germline V gene. The V end lost 0 bases, the J end lost 5 bases, and 13 bases lay between the germline ends. The CDR3 consists of 16 residues. Template switching with 5'RACE generated the TCR cDNA and added a universal primer site and UMIs. TCRdb called the 5' RACE reads again in MiXCR, with one record for every CDR3 protein. The sample contains about 510,000 distinct CDR3 sequences, 21% of which appear only once. The sequence derives from a man between 18 and 35 years old who received the YFV17D yellow fever vaccine. The chain links TRBV6-5 to TRBJ2-2; D perhaps matches TRBD1 (6 bases). The input for sequencing was PBMCs, taken 21 days after the first yellow fever vaccination. The CDR3 coding sequence is TGTGCCAGCAGTTACTCGTGGGGGCGAGGGACCGGGGAGCTGTTTTTT. It codes for CASSYSWGRGTGELFF.